These T cell receptor beta chains were read from a single sample in a study of beta chain features in type 1 diabetes. Assay used: immunoSEQ multiplex PCR; TCRdb lists only in-frame clones, some missing. This sample has 680,000 or so clones, with 15% found just once. Sequenced material: naive CD4+ T cells from blood. Receptor source: a young man in good health. Both conserved end residues are part of each CDR3. Each record gives: J gene, D gene, clone size, V gene, CDR3 DNA, CDR3 protein. The D gene is left open where the match is weak. Some rows mark clone size as missing; the rest say once, few, many or name a class of expanded clone.

>TRBJ2-3|NA|few|TRBV19
TGTGCCAGTACGACCGCAGGGGGGAGCACAGATACGCAGTATTTT
CASTTAGGSTDTQYF
>TRBJ1-1|NA|few|TRBV27
TGTGCCAGCAGTTTCGCCCGGGGACTCGGGGTCACTGAAGCTTTCTTT
CASSFARGLGVTEAFF
>TRBJ1-1|NA|NA|TRBV30
TGTGCCTGGAGTCTGGGGGATGGGACTGAAGCTTTCTTT
CAWSLGDGTEAFF
>TRBJ2-3|NA|NA|TRBV9
TGTGCCAGCAGCGTAGGTGGGATCACAGATACGCAGTATTTT
CASSVGGITDTQYF
>TRBJ1-6|NA|few|TRBV7-2
TGTGCCAGCAGCCCGGTAACCGGGGGGTCAGATTATAATTCACCCCTCCACTTT
CASSPVTGGSDYNSPLHF
>TRBJ1-5|NA|NA|TRBV7-2
TGTGCCAGCAGCTTACTGTCCGGGGACAATCAGCCCCAGCATTTT
CASSLLSGDNQPQHF
>TRBJ1-1|NA|NA|TRBV27
TGTGCCAGCAGTTTGGGGGTCGAAGCTTTCTTT
CASSLGVEAFF
>TRBJ2-7|TRBD1|NA|TRBV5-4
TGTGCCAGCAGCTCTCCGACAGGGGGGTCGAGGGAGCAGTACTTC
CASSSPTGGSREQYF
>TRBJ2-2|TRBD1|NA|TRBV9
TGTGCCAGCAGCGTAGCAGTAGACCGGGACAGGGGTTCCGGGGAGCTGTTTTTT
CASSVAVDRDRGSGELFF
>TRBJ1-2|TRBD1|NA|TRBV7-9
TGTGCCAGCAGCTCCTCAGGGGGTCCTAACTATGGCTACACCTTC
CASSSSGGPNYGYTF
>TRBJ2-5|NA|NA|TRBV12-5
TGTGCTAGTGGTTTGTCTGCCTCTAGGGGAGAGACCCAGTACTTC
CASGLSASRGETQYF
>TRBJ2-1|TRBD1|NA|TRBV5-6
TGTGCCAGCAGCCTTCGGAGGACAGGGAATTACAATGAGCAGTTCTTC
CASSLRRTGNYNEQFF
>TRBJ2-3|NA|NA|TRBV30
TGTGCCTGGAGTGGAGGGAGAAGCACAGATACGCAGTATTTT
CAWSGGRSTDTQYF
>TRBJ1-2|TRBD1|NA|TRBV18
TGTGCCAGCTCACAACAGGGGGCAGAAGGCTACACCTTC
CASSQQGAEGYTF
>TRBJ2-5|NA|few|TRBV7-7
TGTGCCAGCAGCGCGGAACCTGGGGGAGAGACCCAGTACTTC
CASSAEPGGETQYF
>TRBJ2-2|TRBD1|NA|TRBV7-8
TGTGCCAGCAGCTTAGGGCGACAGGGGATACAAACCGGGGAGCTGTTTTTT
CASSLGRQGIQTGELFF
>TRBJ2-7|NA|NA|TRBV7-9
TGTGCCAGCAGCCCCGACAGACCCTGGGGCTCTAGTGAGCAGTACTTC
CASSPDRPWGSSEQYF
>TRBJ1-1|NA|NA|TRBV15
TGTGCCACCAGCAGAGAGATGAGTGGAGTCACTGAAGCTTTCTTT
CATSREMSGVTEAFF
>TRBJ1-1|NA|NA|TRBV11-3
TGTGCCAGCAGTCCTGGCTCCGATAGCACTGAAGCTTTCTTT
CASSPGSDSTEAFF
>TRBJ1-1|TRBD1|few|TRBV5-1
TGCGCCAGCAGCACCGACAGGGCTGAAGCTTTCTTT
CASSTDRAEAFF
>TRBJ1-1|NA|few|TRBV7-2
TGTGCCAGCAGCTTAAGGGACCGCACTGAAGCTTTCTTT
CASSLRDRTEAFF
>TRBJ2-5|NA|few|TRBV28
TGTGCCAGCAGACGACCGCAAGAGACCCAGTACTTC
CASRRPQETQYF
>TRBJ2-7|NA|NA|TRBV7-2
TGTGCCAGCAGCTTCACACCCTACGAGCAGTACTTC
CASSFTPYEQYF
>TRBJ2-1|TRBD2|few|TRBV19
TGTGCCAGCCTGGGACTACCCTACAATGAGCAGTTCTTC
CASLGLPYNEQFF
>TRBJ1-1|NA|few|TRBV9
TGTGCCAGCAGCGTAGGGGGGCTGATGAACACTGAAGCTTTCTTT
CASSVGGLMNTEAFF
>TRBJ2-7|NA|few|TRBV5-1
TGCGCCAGCAGCTTGGAAAGGGATACCTACGAGCAGTACTTC
CASSLERDTYEQYF
>TRBJ1-2|TRBD1|NA|TRBV4-3
TGCGCCAGCAGCCAAGGACAGGGCAATGGCTACACCTTC
CASSQGQGNGYTF
>TRBJ2-2|NA|NA|TRBV5-1
TGCGCCAGCAGCTTGAGAACACCGAACACCGGGGAGCTGTTTTTT
CASSLRTPNTGELFF
>TRBJ1-6|NA|few|TRBV5-1
TGCGCCAGCAGCTTGGACGGGGATTCACCCCTCCACTTT
CASSLDGDSPLHF
>TRBJ1-3|NA|few|TRBV18
TGTGCCAGCTCACCCAGTCCCTCTGGAAACACCATATATTTT
CASSPSPSGNTIYF
>TRBJ1-5|NA|once|TRBV5-1
TGCGCCAGCAGCCCACGACCCGACTATAGCAATCAGCCCCAGCATTTT
CASSPRPDYSNQPQHF
>TRBJ1-2|NA|NA|TRBV12-5
TGTGCTAGTGGTTCCCCAGGGCTAATCGGCTACACCTTC
CASGSPGLIGYTF
>TRBJ1-2|TRBD1|few|TRBV7-2
TGTGCCAGCAGCCTTGGGGGACAGGGCCAATATGGCTACACCTTC
CASSLGGQGQYGYTF
>TRBJ2-6|NA|many|TRBV14
TGTGCCAGCAGCCGAAGCGCTGGGGCCAACGTCCTGACTTTC
CASSRSAGANVLTF
>TRBJ1-1|NA|few|TRBV10-3
TGTGCCATCCGCTCCGCGGGAGGTCACACTGAAGCTTTCTTT
CAIRSAGGHTEAFF
>TRBJ2-4|TRBD1|few|TRBV7-2
TGTGCCAGCAGCCCTTGGACAGGGGGCCAAAACATTCAGTACTTC
CASSPWTGGQNIQYF
>TRBJ2-7|NA|few|TRBV18
TGTGCCAGCTCCCTCCAGGGGTCGTCCTACGAGCAGTACTTC
CASSLQGSSYEQYF
>TRBJ2-7|TRBD2|NA|TRBV28
TGTGCCAGCAGTCCTCCTAGCGGGAACGCCTACGAGCAGTACTTC
CASSPPSGNAYEQYF